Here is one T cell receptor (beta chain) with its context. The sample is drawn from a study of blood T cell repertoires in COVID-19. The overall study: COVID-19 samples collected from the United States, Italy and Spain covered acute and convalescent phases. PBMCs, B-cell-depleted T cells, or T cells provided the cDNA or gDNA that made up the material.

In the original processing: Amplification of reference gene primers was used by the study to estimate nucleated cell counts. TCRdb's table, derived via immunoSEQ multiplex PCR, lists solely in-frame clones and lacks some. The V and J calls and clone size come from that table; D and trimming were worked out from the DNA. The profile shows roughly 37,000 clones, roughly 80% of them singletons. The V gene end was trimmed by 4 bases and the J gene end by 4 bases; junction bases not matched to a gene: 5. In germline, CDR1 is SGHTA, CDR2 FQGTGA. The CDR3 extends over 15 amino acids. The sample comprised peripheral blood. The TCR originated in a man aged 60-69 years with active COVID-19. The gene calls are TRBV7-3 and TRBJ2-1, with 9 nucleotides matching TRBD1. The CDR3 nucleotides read TGTGCCAGCAGCTGGGGACAGGGCGAGTACAATGAGCAGTTCTTC. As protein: CASSWGQGEYNEQFF.